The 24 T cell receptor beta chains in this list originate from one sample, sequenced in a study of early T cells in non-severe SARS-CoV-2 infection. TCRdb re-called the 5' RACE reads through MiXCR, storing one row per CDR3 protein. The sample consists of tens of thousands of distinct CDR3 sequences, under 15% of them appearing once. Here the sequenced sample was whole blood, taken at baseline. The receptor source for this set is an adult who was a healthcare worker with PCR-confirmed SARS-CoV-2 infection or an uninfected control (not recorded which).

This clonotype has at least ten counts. The CDR3 coding sequence is TGTGCCAGCAGTTTCCGCGCGGGGGGGCCAGGCGAGCAGTACTTC. It is translated as CASSFRAGGPGEQYF. V is TRBV12-3 or TRBV12-4 and J is TRBJ2-7, with TRBD2 matching 9 bases. The CDR3 sequence is 15 residues long. The V gene end was trimmed by 3 bases and the J gene end by 6 bases; junction bases not matched to a gene: 9.

The CDR3 DNA follows: TGTGCCAGCAGTCCGGGACAGTTCGATGAGCAGTTCTTC. Its translation: CASSPGQFDEQFF. V and J are TRBV27 and TRBJ2-1; 7 bases line up with TRBD1. The ends lost 5 bases at V and 8 bases at J; junction bases unmatched: 6. The CDR3 length is 13 residues. Germline lookup yields CDR1 MNHEY and CDR2 SMNVEV (reference sequence).

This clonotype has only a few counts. CDR3 residues: CASSLAKSSYTEAFF. CDR3 DNA: TGTGCCAGCAGCTTGGCCAAGTCCAGCTACACTGAAGCTTTCTTT. V usage is TRBV5-5 and J usage is TRBJ1-1; D is unclear. Deletions cut 0 bases from V and 3 bases from J, with 12 bases between. The CDR3 has 15 residues. Germline V CDR1 and CDR2: SGHKS, YYEKEE (reference sequence).

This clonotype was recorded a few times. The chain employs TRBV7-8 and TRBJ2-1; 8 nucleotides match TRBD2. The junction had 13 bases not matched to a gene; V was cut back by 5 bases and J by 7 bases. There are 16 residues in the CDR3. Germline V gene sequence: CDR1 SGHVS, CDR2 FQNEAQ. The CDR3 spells CASSPQGAGVINEQFF. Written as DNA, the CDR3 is TGTGCCAGCAGCCCCCAGGGAGCGGGAGTTATAAATGAGCAGTTCTTC.

This CDR3 reads CASSLRGLASPSYNEQFF. The CDR3 region has the DNA TGTGCCAGCAGCTTAAGGGGACTAGCGAGCCCCTCCTACAATGAGCAGTTCTTC. The chain recombines TRBV11-2 with TRBJ2-1; TRBD2 matches 10 bases. Germline V gives CDR1 SGHAT, CDR2 FQNNGV. The length of the CDR3 is 18 residues. V gave up 2 bases and J gave up 0 bases; unmatched junction bases: 7.

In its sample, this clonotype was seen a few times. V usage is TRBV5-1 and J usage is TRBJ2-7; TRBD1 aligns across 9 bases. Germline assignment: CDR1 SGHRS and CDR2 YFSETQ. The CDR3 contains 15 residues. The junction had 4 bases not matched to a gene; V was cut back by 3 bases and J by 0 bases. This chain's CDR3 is CASSYQTGGSYEQYF. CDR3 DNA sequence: TGCGCCAGCAGCTACCAGACAGGGGGCTCCTACGAGCAGTACTTC.

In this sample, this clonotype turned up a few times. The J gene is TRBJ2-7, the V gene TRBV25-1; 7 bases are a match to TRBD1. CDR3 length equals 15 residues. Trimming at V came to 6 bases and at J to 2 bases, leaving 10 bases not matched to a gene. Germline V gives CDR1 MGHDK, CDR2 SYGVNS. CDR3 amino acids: CASSSLQGRTYEQYF. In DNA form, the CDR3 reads TGTGCCAGCAGCTCCCTACAGGGGCGAACCTACGAGCAGTACTTC.

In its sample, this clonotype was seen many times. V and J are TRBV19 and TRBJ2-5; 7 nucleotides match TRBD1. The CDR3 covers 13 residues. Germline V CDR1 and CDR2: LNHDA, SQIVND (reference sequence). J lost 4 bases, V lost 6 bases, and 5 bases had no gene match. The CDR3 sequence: CASRTTGSETQYF. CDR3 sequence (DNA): TGTGCCAGTAGAACGACAGGGTCAGAGACCCAGTACTTC.

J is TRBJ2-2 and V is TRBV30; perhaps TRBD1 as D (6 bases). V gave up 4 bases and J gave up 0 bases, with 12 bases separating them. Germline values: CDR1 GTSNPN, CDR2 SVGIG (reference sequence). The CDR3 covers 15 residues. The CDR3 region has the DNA TGTGCCTGGACCTCGAGGGGGTCGAACACCGGGGAGCTGTTTTTT. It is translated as CAWTSRGSNTGELFF.

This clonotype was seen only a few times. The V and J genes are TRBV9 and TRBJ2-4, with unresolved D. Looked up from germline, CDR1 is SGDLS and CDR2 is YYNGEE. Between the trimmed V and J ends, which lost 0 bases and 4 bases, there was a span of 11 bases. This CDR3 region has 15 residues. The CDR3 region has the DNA TGTGCCAGCAGCGTAGGGGCAGCATTTAAAAACATTCAGTACTTC. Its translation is CASSVGAAFKNIQYF.

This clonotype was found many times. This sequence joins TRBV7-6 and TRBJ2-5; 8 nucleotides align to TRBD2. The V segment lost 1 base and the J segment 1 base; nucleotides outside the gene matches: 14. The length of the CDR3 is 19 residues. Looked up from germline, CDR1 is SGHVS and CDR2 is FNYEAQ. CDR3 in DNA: TGTGCCAGCAGCTTAGAAGGTGGGGTGGCTAGCGGGCCCCAAGAGACCCAGTACTTC. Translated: CASSLEGGVASGPQETQYF.

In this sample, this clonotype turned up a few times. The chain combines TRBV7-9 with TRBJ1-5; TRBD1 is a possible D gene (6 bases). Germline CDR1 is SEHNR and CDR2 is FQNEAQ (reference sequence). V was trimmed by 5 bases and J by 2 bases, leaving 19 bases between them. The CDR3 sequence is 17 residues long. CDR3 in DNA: TGTGCCAGCAGCAGCGAGCGTTCGGCAGGGGGCAATCAGCCCCAGCATTTT. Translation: CASSSERSAGGNQPQHF.

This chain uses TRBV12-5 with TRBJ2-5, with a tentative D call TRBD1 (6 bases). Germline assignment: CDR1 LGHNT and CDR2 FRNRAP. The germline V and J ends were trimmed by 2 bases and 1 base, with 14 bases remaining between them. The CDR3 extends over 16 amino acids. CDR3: CASGLPRTVSQETQYF. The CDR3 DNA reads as TGTGCTAGTGGTTTGCCTCGGACAGTTTCCCAAGAGACCCAGTACTTC. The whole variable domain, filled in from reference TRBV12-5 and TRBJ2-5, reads DARVTQTPRHKVTEMGQEVTMRCQPILGHNTVFWYRQTMMQGLELLAYFRNRAPLDDSGMPKDRFSAEMPDATLATLKIQPSEPRDSAVYFCASGLPRTVSQETQYFGPGTRLLVL.

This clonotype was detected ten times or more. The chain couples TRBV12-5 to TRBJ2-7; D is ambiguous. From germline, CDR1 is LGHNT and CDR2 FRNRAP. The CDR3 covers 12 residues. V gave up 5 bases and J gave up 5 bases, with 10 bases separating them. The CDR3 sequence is CASGHSTDEQYF. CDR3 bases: TGTGCTAGTGGTCACTCGACGGACGAGCAGTACTTC.

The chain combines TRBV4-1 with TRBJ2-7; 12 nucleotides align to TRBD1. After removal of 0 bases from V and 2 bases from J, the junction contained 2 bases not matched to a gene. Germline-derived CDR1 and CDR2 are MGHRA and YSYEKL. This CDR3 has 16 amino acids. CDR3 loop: CASSQEGTGGPYEQYF. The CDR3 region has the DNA TGCGCCAGCAGCCAAGAAGGGACAGGGGGCCCCTACGAGCAGTACTTC.

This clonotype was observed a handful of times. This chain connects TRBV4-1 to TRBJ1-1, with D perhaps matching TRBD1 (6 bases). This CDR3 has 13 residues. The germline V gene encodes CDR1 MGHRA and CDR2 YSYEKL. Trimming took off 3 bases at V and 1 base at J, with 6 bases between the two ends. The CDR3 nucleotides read TGCGCCAGCAGCCAGGGACAGAACACTGAAGCTTTCTTT. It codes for CASSQGQNTEAFF.

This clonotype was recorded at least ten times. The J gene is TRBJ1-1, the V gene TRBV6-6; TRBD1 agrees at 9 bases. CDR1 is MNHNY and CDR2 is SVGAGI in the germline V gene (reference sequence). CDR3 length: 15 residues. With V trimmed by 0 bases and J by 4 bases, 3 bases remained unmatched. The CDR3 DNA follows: TGTGCCAGCAGTTACTCGACACAGGGGGCCACTGAAGCTTTCTTT. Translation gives CASSYSTQGATEAFF.

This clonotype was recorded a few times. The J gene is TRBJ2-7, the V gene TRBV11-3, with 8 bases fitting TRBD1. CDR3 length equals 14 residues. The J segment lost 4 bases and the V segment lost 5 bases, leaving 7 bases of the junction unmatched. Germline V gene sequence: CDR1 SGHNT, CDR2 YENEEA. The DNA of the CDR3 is TGTGCCAGCAGCCGAGGGCAGGGGGCGTACGAGCAGTACTTC. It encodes CASSRGQGAYEQYF.

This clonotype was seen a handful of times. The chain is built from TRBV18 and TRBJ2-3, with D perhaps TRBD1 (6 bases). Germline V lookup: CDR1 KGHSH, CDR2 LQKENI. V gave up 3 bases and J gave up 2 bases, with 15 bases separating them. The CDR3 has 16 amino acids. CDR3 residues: CASSPRTALSTDTQYF. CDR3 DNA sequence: TGTGCCAGCTCACCTCGGACAGCCCTGTCCACAGATACGCAGTATTTT. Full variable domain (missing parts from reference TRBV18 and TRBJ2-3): NAGVMQNPRHLVRRRGQEARLRCSPMKGHSHVYWYRQLPEEGLKFMVYLQKENIIDESGMPKERFSAEFPKEGPSILRIQQVVRGDSAAYFCASSPRTALSTDTQYFGPGTRLTVL.

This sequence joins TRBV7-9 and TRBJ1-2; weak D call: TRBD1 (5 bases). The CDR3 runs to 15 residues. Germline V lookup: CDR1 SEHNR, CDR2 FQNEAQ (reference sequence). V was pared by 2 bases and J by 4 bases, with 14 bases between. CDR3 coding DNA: TGTGCCAGCAGCTTAATGTCGGCGGGACGCTATGGCTACACCTTC. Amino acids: CASSLMSAGRYGYTF.

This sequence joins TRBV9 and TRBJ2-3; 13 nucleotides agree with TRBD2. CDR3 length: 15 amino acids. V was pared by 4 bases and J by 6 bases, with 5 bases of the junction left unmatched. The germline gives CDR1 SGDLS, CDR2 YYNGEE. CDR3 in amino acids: CASSPGTSGIDTQYF. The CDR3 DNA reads TGTGCCAGCAGCCCAGGGACTAGCGGGATTGATACGCAGTATTTT.

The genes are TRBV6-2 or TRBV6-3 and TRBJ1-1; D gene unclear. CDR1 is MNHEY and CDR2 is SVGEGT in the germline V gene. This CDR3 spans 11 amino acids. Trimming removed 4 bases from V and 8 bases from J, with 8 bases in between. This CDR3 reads CASSWAIEAFF. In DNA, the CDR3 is TGTGCCAGCAGTTGGGCAATCGAAGCTTTCTTT.

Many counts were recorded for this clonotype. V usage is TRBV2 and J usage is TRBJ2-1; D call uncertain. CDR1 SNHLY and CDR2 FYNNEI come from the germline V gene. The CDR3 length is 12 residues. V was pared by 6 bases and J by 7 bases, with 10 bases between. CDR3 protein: CASSPPRNEQFF. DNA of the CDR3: TGTGCCAGCAGCCCCCCCAGGAATGAGCAGTTCTTC.

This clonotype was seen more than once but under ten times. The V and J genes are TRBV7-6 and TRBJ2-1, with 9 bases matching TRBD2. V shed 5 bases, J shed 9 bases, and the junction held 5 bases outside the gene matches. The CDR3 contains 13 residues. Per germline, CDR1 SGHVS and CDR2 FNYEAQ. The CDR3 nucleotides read TGTGCCAGCAGCCAAGAGCGGGGGGCTGAGCAGTTCTTC. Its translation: CASSQERGAEQFF.